Listed below are T cell receptor beta chains from one sample, sequenced in a study of spatial heterogeneity in lung cancer. TCRdb fed the 5' RACE reads into MiXCR, producing one record per CDR3 protein. The sample lists 4,900 or so distinct CDR3 sequences; roughly 17% were seen once. The input for sequencing was PBMCs, taken at surgery. The receptor source for this set is a male donor with early-stage non-small cell lung cancer. CDR3s include the opening cysteine and the closing phenylalanine or tryptophan. The D gene is left open where the match is weak. Clone size appears in some rows only: once, few, many, or a class for an expanded clone.

abundance: few; d_gene: TRBD1; v_gene: TRBV6-5; j_gene: TRBJ2-1; CDR3nt: TGTGCCAGCAGTGATGGGACAGGGGCTTACAATGAGCAGTTCTTC; CDR3aa: CASSDGTGAYNEQFF
abundance: many; d_gene: TRBD1; v_gene: TRBV10-3; j_gene: TRBJ1-4; CDR3nt: TGTGCCATCAGTGAAGCGTACAGGGGGAATGAAAAACTGTTTTTT; CDR3aa: CAISEAYRGNEKLFF
abundance: few; d_gene: .; v_gene: TRBV11-1; j_gene: TRBJ1-1; CDR3nt: TGTGCCAGCAGCGTCAACCGAAATATTGAAGCTTTCTTT; CDR3aa: CASSVNRNIEAFF
abundance: many; d_gene: .; v_gene: TRBV3-1; j_gene: TRBJ2-7; CDR3nt: TGTGCCAGCAGCCCCGGATCGGCCTACGAGCAGTACTTC; CDR3aa: CASSPGSAYEQYF
abundance: large; d_gene: .; v_gene: TRBV2; j_gene: TRBJ2-1; CDR3nt: TGTGCCAGCCTTCGGGCGGACTCCTACAATGAGCAGTTCTTC; CDR3aa: CASLRADSYNEQFF
abundance: medium-sized; d_gene: TRBD1; v_gene: TRBV7-2; j_gene: TRBJ1-2; CDR3nt: TGTGCCAGCAGCTCAGTGACAGGGTCGAGGGGCTACACCTTC; CDR3aa: CASSSVTGSRGYTF
abundance: .; d_gene: TRBD1; v_gene: TRBV6-5; j_gene: TRBJ2-3; CDR3nt: TGTGCCAGCAGTTGGACAGGGGTCCAATTGTCAGATACGCAGTATTTT; CDR3aa: CASSWTGVQLSDTQYF
abundance: medium-sized; d_gene: TRBD1; v_gene: TRBV10-1; j_gene: TRBJ2-5; CDR3nt: TGCGCCAGCAGTGAGACCCCCGGGACAGGGGAAGAGACCCAGTACTTC; CDR3aa: CASSETPGTGEETQYF
abundance: medium-sized; d_gene: TRBD1; v_gene: TRBV10-3; j_gene: TRBJ2-7; CDR3nt: TGTGCCATCAGTCCCCGGGACAGGGCCTACGAGCAGTACTTC; CDR3aa: CAISPRDRAYEQYF
abundance: medium-sized; d_gene: .; v_gene: TRBV25-1; j_gene: TRBJ2-3; CDR3nt: TGTGCCAGCAGCCTGACATCTAGCACAGATACGCAGTATTTT; CDR3aa: CASSLTSSTDTQYF
abundance: few; d_gene: .; v_gene: TRBV20-1; j_gene: TRBJ2-7; CDR3nt: TGCAGTGCTTCCCAGGAGACCACCTACGAGCAGTACTTC; CDR3aa: CSASQETTYEQYF
abundance: medium-sized; d_gene: .; v_gene: TRBV12-3/TRBV12-4; j_gene: TRBJ1-2; CDR3nt: TGTGCCAGCAGTTTAGACAACGGCTATGGCTACACCTTC; CDR3aa: CASSLDNGYGYTF
abundance: .; d_gene: TRBD2; v_gene: TRBV3-1; j_gene: TRBJ2-3; CDR3nt: TGTGCCAGCAGCCAAGATCTGGGGAGGGGTGCTGGCACAGATACGCAGTATTTT; CDR3aa: CASSQDLGRGAGTDTQYF
abundance: few; d_gene: .; v_gene: TRBV7-9; j_gene: TRBJ1-2; CDR3nt: TGTGCCAGCAGCCCTGGGCGAGGAGTGGGCTATGGCTACACCTTC; CDR3aa: CASSPGRGVGYGYTF
abundance: medium-sized; d_gene: TRBD2; v_gene: TRBV24-1; j_gene: TRBJ2-1; CDR3nt: TGTGCCACCAGTGATTTGATCTACGGGGGGGGCGAGGGTGAGCAGTTCTTC; CDR3aa: CATSDLIYGGGEGEQFF
abundance: medium-sized; d_gene: .; v_gene: TRBV6-5; j_gene: TRBJ2-7; CDR3nt: TGTGCCAGCAGTTACTCGGGGAGCTCCTACGAGCAGTACTTC; CDR3aa: CASSYSGSSYEQYF
abundance: medium-sized; d_gene: .; v_gene: TRBV27; j_gene: TRBJ2-2; CDR3nt: TGTGCCAGCAGTGAGGTTCGTTGGAAGGGCACCGGGGAGCTGTTTTTT; CDR3aa: CASSEVRWKGTGELFF
abundance: few; d_gene: .; v_gene: TRBV5-1; j_gene: TRBJ1-4; CDR3nt: TGCGCCAGCAGCCCGGACGGATTTAATGAAAAACTGTTTTTT; CDR3aa: CASSPDGFNEKLFF
abundance: medium-sized; d_gene: .; v_gene: TRBV7-2; j_gene: TRBJ2-5; CDR3nt: TGTGCCAGCAGCTTGGGTCGACAAGAGACCCAGTACTTC; CDR3aa: CASSLGRQETQYF
abundance: medium-sized; d_gene: TRBD1; v_gene: TRBV27; j_gene: TRBJ1-2; CDR3nt: TGTGCCAGCAGCGAAACCCTTGGGACAGGGGAGGTTGACGGCTACACCTTC; CDR3aa: CASSETLGTGEVDGYTF
abundance: medium-sized; d_gene: .; v_gene: TRBV10-3; j_gene: TRBJ1-3; CDR3nt: TGTGCCATCAGTAAGGACAGCTCTGGAAACACCATATATTTT; CDR3aa: CAISKDSSGNTIYF
abundance: medium-sized; d_gene: .; v_gene: TRBV29-1; j_gene: TRBJ2-7; CDR3nt: TGCAGCGTTCGGGGACTTCGGTCCTACGAGCAGTACTTC; CDR3aa: CSVRGLRSYEQYF
abundance: medium-sized; d_gene: .; v_gene: TRBV27; j_gene: TRBJ2-7; CDR3nt: TGTGCCAGCAGTTTCTTGGTGGATCTGGACGAGCAGTACTTC; CDR3aa: CASSFLVDLDEQYF
abundance: many; d_gene: .; v_gene: TRBV29-1; j_gene: TRBJ2-7; CDR3nt: TGCAGCGTTGAGAAGGGGGGGGCCTACGAGCAGTACTTC; CDR3aa: CSVEKGGAYEQYF
abundance: .; d_gene: .; v_gene: TRBV4-1; j_gene: TRBJ1-6; CDR3nt: TGCGTCAGCAGCCAAGTCATGCCGCGGAGTCCTTCACCCCTCCACTTT; CDR3aa: CVSSQVMPRSPSPLHF
abundance: many; d_gene: .; v_gene: TRBV18; j_gene: TRBJ1-6; CDR3nt: TGTGCCAGCTCACCACAGGGTAAAACTGTTTCACCCCTCCACTTT; CDR3aa: CASSPQGKTVSPLHF
abundance: many; d_gene: .; v_gene: TRBV12-3/TRBV12-4; j_gene: TRBJ1-2; CDR3nt: TGTGCCAGCAGTTTAGGTCTCGGGAATCTCTATGGCTACACCTTC; CDR3aa: CASSLGLGNLYGYTF
abundance: medium-sized; d_gene: .; v_gene: TRBV9; j_gene: TRBJ2-7; CDR3nt: TGTGCCAGCAGCGTAGGGGCAGGAACCTACGAGCAGTACTTC; CDR3aa: CASSVGAGTYEQYF
abundance: medium-sized; d_gene: .; v_gene: TRBV20-1; j_gene: TRBJ1-2; CDR3nt: TGCAGTGCTGTACCGGACGGAAAAGGCTACACCTTC; CDR3aa: CSAVPDGKGYTF
abundance: .; d_gene: .; v_gene: TRBV4-2; j_gene: TRBJ1-3; CDR3nt: TGTGCCAGCAGCCAAGGACTGACCGGTAGCTCTGGAAACACCATATATTTT; CDR3aa: CASSQGLTGSSGNTIYF
abundance: .; d_gene: .; v_gene: TRBV6-6; j_gene: TRBJ2-2; CDR3nt: TGTGCCAGCAGTTTTTTACCGCCCACCGGGGAGCTGTTTTTT; CDR3aa: CASSFLPPTGELFF
abundance: .; d_gene: .; v_gene: TRBV10-3; j_gene: TRBJ1-1; CDR3nt: TGTGCCATCAGTGAGTTTGGGGCCTTGAACACTGAAGCTTTCTTT; CDR3aa: CAISEFGALNTEAFF
abundance: .; d_gene: .; v_gene: TRBV6-1; j_gene: TRBJ2-2; CDR3nt: TGTGCCAGCAGTCTGGCAGGGGCGGGCACCGGGGAGCTGTTTTTT; CDR3aa: CASSLAGAGTGELFF
abundance: medium-sized; d_gene: .; v_gene: TRBV4-3; j_gene: TRBJ1-1; CDR3nt: TGCGCCAGCAGCCAAGGATTCATGAACACTGAAGCTTTCTTT; CDR3aa: CASSQGFMNTEAFF
abundance: medium-sized; d_gene: .; v_gene: TRBV20-1; j_gene: TRBJ1-2; CDR3nt: TGCAGTTGTTGGACAGCCGAGAACTATGGCTACACCTTC; CDR3aa: CSCWTAENYGYTF
abundance: medium-sized; d_gene: .; v_gene: TRBV11-3; j_gene: TRBJ2-2; CDR3nt: TGTGCCAGCAGCTTAGTGACTGTCACCGGGGAGCTGTTTTTT; CDR3aa: CASSLVTVTGELFF
abundance: .; d_gene: .; v_gene: TRBV5-1; j_gene: TRBJ1-4; CDR3nt: TGCGCCAGCAGCTTGGCGACAAATGAAAAACTGTTTTTT; CDR3aa: CASSLATNEKLFF
abundance: medium-sized; d_gene: .; v_gene: TRBV4-1; j_gene: TRBJ2-6; CDR3nt: TGCGCCAGCAGCCAAGCCTTCGGGGCTGGGGCCAACGTCCTGACTTTC; CDR3aa: CASSQAFGAGANVLTF
abundance: medium-sized; d_gene: TRBD2; v_gene: TRBV11-2; j_gene: TRBJ2-5; CDR3nt: TGTGCCAGCAGCGACCCGCGCGGGGGGGGACAAGAGACCCAGTACTTC; CDR3aa: CASSDPRGGGQETQYF
abundance: few; d_gene: TRBD1; v_gene: TRBV20-1; j_gene: TRBJ2-2; CDR3nt: TGCAGTGCTAGGCAGGGGGCAGGCACCGGGGAGCTGTTTTTT; CDR3aa: CSARQGAGTGELFF
abundance: many; d_gene: TRBD1; v_gene: TRBV7-9; j_gene: TRBJ2-4; CDR3nt: TGTGCCAGCAGCTTAGGAGGGGGCCCAACCAAAAACATTCAGTACTTC; CDR3aa: CASSLGGGPTKNIQYF
abundance: medium-sized; d_gene: .; v_gene: TRBV7-3; j_gene: TRBJ2-1; CDR3nt: TGTGCCAGCAGCCCTATTGGGGGTGGTGAGCAGTTCTTC; CDR3aa: CASSPIGGGEQFF
abundance: medium-sized; d_gene: .; v_gene: TRBV5-1; j_gene: TRBJ1-6; CDR3nt: TGCGCCAGCAGCTTGGACGTTCGTAATTCACCCCTCCACTTT; CDR3aa: CASSLDVRNSPLHF
abundance: few; d_gene: TRBD1; v_gene: TRBV11-1; j_gene: TRBJ2-1; CDR3nt: TGTGCCAGCAGCCCTTGGACAGGTAGCTCCTACAATGAGCAGTTCTTC; CDR3aa: CASSPWTGSSYNEQFF
abundance: medium-sized; d_gene: .; v_gene: TRBV20-1; j_gene: TRBJ1-4; CDR3nt: TGCAGTGCTACGGACAGCCTTAGTGAAAAACTGTTTTTT; CDR3aa: CSATDSLSEKLFF
abundance: medium-sized; d_gene: TRBD2; v_gene: TRBV7-9; j_gene: TRBJ2-5; CDR3nt: TGTGCCAGCAGCCAGGGACTAGCGGACCAAGAGACCCAGTACTTC; CDR3aa: CASSQGLADQETQYF
abundance: medium-sized; d_gene: TRBD1; v_gene: TRBV29-1; j_gene: TRBJ2-2; CDR3nt: TGCAGCGTCCTGACAGGGGACACCGGGGAGCTGTTTTTT; CDR3aa: CSVLTGDTGELFF
abundance: large; d_gene: .; v_gene: TRBV7-6; j_gene: TRBJ2-1; CDR3nt: TGTGCCAGCAGCTTAGGGGCCAACTCCTACAATGAGCAGTTCTTC; CDR3aa: CASSLGANSYNEQFF
abundance: .; d_gene: .; v_gene: TRBV7-8; j_gene: TRBJ2-2; CDR3nt: TGTGCCAGCAGCTTACCTGAGATGTGGAGCGCGAACACCGGGGAGCTGTTTTTT; CDR3aa: CASSLPEMWSANTGELFF
abundance: .; d_gene: TRBD1; v_gene: TRBV12-3/TRBV12-4; j_gene: TRBJ1-4; CDR3nt: TGTGCCAGCGGATTGGGACAGCCGGAAAAACTGTTTTTT; CDR3aa: CASGLGQPEKLFF
abundance: medium-sized; d_gene: .; v_gene: TRBV3-1; j_gene: TRBJ2-1; CDR3nt: TGTGCCAGCAGCCAAGAGACTAGTTCGAAAAATGAGCAGTTCTTC; CDR3aa: CASSQETSSKNEQFF
abundance: medium-sized; d_gene: TRBD1; v_gene: TRBV6-5; j_gene: TRBJ2-7; CDR3nt: TGTGCCAGCAGACTCGACAGGGGGCCTCGCGAGCAGTACTTC; CDR3aa: CASRLDRGPREQYF
abundance: .; d_gene: .; v_gene: TRBV11-2; j_gene: TRBJ1-1; CDR3nt: TGTGCCAGCAGCTTGGGGGTAACTGAAGCTTTCTTT; CDR3aa: CASSLGVTEAFF
abundance: many; d_gene: TRBD1; v_gene: TRBV29-1; j_gene: TRBJ2-7; CDR3nt: TGCAGCGTTGAGGGGACAGGGGGCACCTCCTACGAGCAGTACTTC; CDR3aa: CSVEGTGGTSYEQYF
abundance: many; d_gene: .; v_gene: TRBV18; j_gene: TRBJ1-5; CDR3nt: TGTGCCAGCTCACCCGGCAGGACCAATAGCAATCAGCCCCAGCATTTT; CDR3aa: CASSPGRTNSNQPQHF
abundance: medium-sized; d_gene: .; v_gene: TRBV6-2/TRBV6-3; j_gene: TRBJ1-2; CDR3nt: TGTGCCAGCAGTCACCCCCCATCTTTCGAGACTACGATCTATGGCTACACCTTC; CDR3aa: CASSHPPSFETTIYGYTF
abundance: once; d_gene: .; v_gene: TRBV12-3/TRBV12-4; j_gene: TRBJ2-7; CDR3nt: TGTGCCAGCAGTTTAAGAGGGTTCAATGACGAGCAGTACTTC; CDR3aa: CASSLRGFNDEQYF
abundance: medium-sized; d_gene: .; v_gene: TRBV7-2; j_gene: TRBJ2-3; CDR3nt: TGTGCCAGCACGACTCGGGGTCGGCTAAGCACAGATACGCAGTATTTT; CDR3aa: CASTTRGRLSTDTQYF
abundance: medium-sized; d_gene: TRBD1; v_gene: TRBV20-1; j_gene: TRBJ1-2; CDR3nt: TGCAGTGCTAGAGTTGGTCAGGGGGAAAGCGGCTACACCTTC; CDR3aa: CSARVGQGESGYTF